These 32 T cell receptor beta chains share one sample of origin, sequenced in a study of T cells in Graves' hyperthyroidism and ophthalmopathy. Researchers took RNA transcripts and amplified the TCR beta CDR3 regions from them. Researchers ran a first-round RT-PCR on the TCR CDR3 using the HTBI primer set. TCRdb re-analysed the multiplex PCR reads in MiXCR, keeping a single row per CDR3 protein. The sample consists of around 190,000 distinct CDR3 sequences, approximately 17% of them appearing once. Sequenced input: blood. The receptors derive from a woman in her 50s with Graves' hyperthyroidism.

The chain has TRBV28 and TRBJ2-1; a possible D gene is TRBD1 (5 bases). V shed 4 bases and J shed 8 bases, with 15 bases lying between them. The CDR3 loop spans 14 amino acids. Germline CDR1 and CDR2: MDHEN and SYDVKM. CDR3 residues: CASSSSQGRDEQFF. CDR3 nucleotide sequence: TGTGCCAGCAGTTCCTCTCAGGGTCGGGATGAGCAGTTCTTC.

Many counts were recorded for this clonotype. This rearrangement joins TRBV7-3 to TRBJ2-5; D is uncertain. The CDR3 spans 14 residues. From germline, CDR1 is SGHTA and CDR2 FQGTGA. Deletions cut 1 base from V and 4 bases from J, with 10 bases between. CDR3 DNA: TGTGCCAGCAGCTTAAGTGGCCTGGGAGAGACCCAGTACTTC. It codes for CASSLSGLGETQYF.

This clonotype was seen ten or more times. DNA of the CDR3: TGTGCCATCAGTGAGTCGATAGTCACTTCCTATAATTCACCCCTCCACTTT. It is translated as CAISESIVTSYNSPLHF. The chain has TRBV10-3 and TRBJ1-6; D gene unclear. The CDR3 length is 17 residues. Germline V CDR1 and CDR2: ENHRY, SYGVKD. Trimming stripped 0 bases from V and 1 base from J, with 10 bases between.

This clonotype was detected ten times or more. This sequence joins TRBV6-1 and TRBJ2-7; 8 nucleotides agree with TRBD1. V dropped 7 bases and J dropped 4; count of bases not matched to a gene: 12. CDR3 length: 15 residues. The germline V gene encodes CDR1 MNHNS and CDR2 SASEGT. CDR3 nucleotides: TGTGCCAGCAACGACGGGACAGGACCTCGTTACGAGCAGTACTTC. This codes for CASNDGTGPRYEQYF.

This clonotype showed up many times. The chain combines TRBV4-1 with TRBJ2-7, with unresolved D. The CDR3 consists of 15 residues. Germline V gene data show CDR1 as MGHRA and CDR2 as YSYEKL. V lost 0 bases and J lost 1, with 10 bases in between. Here the CDR3 reads CASSQDQRLSYEQYF. The CDR3 nucleotides read TGCGCCAGCAGCCAAGATCAACGGTTATCCTACGAGCAGTACTTC.

This chain connects TRBV20-1 to TRBJ1-4; 9 nucleotides align to TRBD1. J was trimmed by 7 bases and V by 4 bases; bases with no gene match: 10. The CDR3 extends over 15 amino acids. Germline CDR1 is DFQATT and CDR2 is SNEGSKA (reference sequence). The CDR3 region is CSATSGTGFTEKLFF. The CDR3 nucleotides read TGCAGTGCTACCTCCGGGACAGGGTTTACTGAAAAACTGTTTTTT.

This clonotype came up many times. This sequence joins TRBV9 and TRBJ2-1; 11 nucleotides match TRBD2. This CDR3 has 17 amino acids. CDR1 is SGDLS, CDR2 YYNGEE, per germline. V shed 4 bases, J shed 5 bases, and the junction held 11 bases outside the gene matches. This CDR3 is CASSPRLAGRINNEQFF. The CDR3 nucleotides are TGTGCCAGCAGCCCCCGACTAGCGGGGCGGATCAACAATGAGCAGTTCTTC.

In its sample, this clonotype was seen a few times. The chain is built from TRBV28 and TRBJ1-2, with 7 bases identical to TRBD1. Trimming cost V 6 bases and J 3 bases; bases outside gene matches: 10. Germline V gene sequence: CDR1 MDHEN, CDR2 SYDVKM. The CDR3 contains 15 residues. The CDR3 protein is CASSTTGAGDYGYTF. The CDR3 DNA reads as TGTGCCAGCAGCACTACAGGGGCTGGAGACTATGGCTACACCTTC.

The rearrangement joins TRBV4-3 to TRBJ2-2, with a possible D match to TRBD1 (6 bases). The CDR3 spans 18 residues. Trimming took off 0 bases at V and 0 bases at J, with 14 bases between the two ends. In germline, CDR1 is LGHNA, CDR2 YSLEER. The CDR3 DNA reads as TGCGCCAGCAGCCAAGATGGTCAGGGGTTTTCGAACACCGGGGAGCTGTTTTTT. Its protein is CASSQDGQGFSNTGELFF.

The chain couples TRBV7-8 to TRBJ2-5; 12 bases match TRBD2. Losses at the gene ends were 6 bases for V and 5 bases for J; bases not matched to a gene: 1. The CDR3 totals 13 residues. CDR1 SGHVS and CDR2 FQNEAQ come from the germline V gene. CDR3 nucleotides: TGTGCCAGCAGGCTAGCGGGAGGGGAGACCCAGTACTTC. It specifies CASRLAGGETQYF.

Many counts were recorded for this clonotype. This chain joins TRBV6-4 and TRBJ2-3; TRBD2 matches 7 bases. Germline V lookup: CDR1 MRHNA, CDR2 SNTAGT. CDR3 size: 16 residues. With V trimmed by 3 bases and J by 3 bases, 9 bases remained unmatched. The CDR3 bases are TGTGCCAGCAGTGAGGACGGGACTAAACATACAGATACGCAGTATTTT. It yields the protein CASSEDGTKHTDTQYF.

This clonotype was picked up many times. The rearrangement links TRBV7-2 to TRBJ1-2; no reliable D call. CDR3 length equals 11 residues. Germline CDR1 reads SGHTA; CDR2 reads FQGNSA. Trimming took off 7 bases at V and 6 bases at J, with 9 bases between the two ends. Here the CDR3 reads CASTLWDGYTF. The DNA for the CDR3 is TGTGCCAGCACTCTTTGGGATGGCTACACCTTC.

This clonotype showed up many times. The DNA is left out, because the CDR3 cannot be placed on it with certainty; the CDR3 is given as TCRdb lists it. The rearrangement joins TRBV20-1 to TRBJ1-2; the table's D call TRBD1 went unverified against the DNA. Germline V CDR1 and CDR2: DFQATT, SNEGSKA (reference sequence). The CDR3 length equals 15 residues, ends included. Here the CDR3 reads CSASSSGRGRGGYTF.

This clonotype has ten or more counts. This chain connects TRBV20-1 to TRBJ1-1; no reliable D call. V lost 0 bases and J 1 base, leaving 15 bases between the germline ends. Germline assignment: CDR1 DFQATT and CDR2 SNEGSKA (reference sequence). The CDR3 length is 16 residues. CDR3 amino acids: CSARDWEEARNTEAFF. The CDR3 DNA reads as TGCAGTGCTAGAGATTGGGAGGAGGCGCGGAACACTGAAGCTTTCTTT.

This clonotype was counted many times. The chain links TRBV28 to TRBJ2-5, with unresolved D. CDR3 length: 15 amino acids. V shed 2 bases and J shed 4 bases, with 14 bases lying between them. Per the germline V gene, CDR1 is MDHEN and CDR2 is SYDVKM. Written as DNA, the CDR3 is TGTGCCAGCAGTTTAACCGGCCGCTGGGGAGAGACCCAGTACTTC. It is translated as CASSLTGRWGETQYF.

This clonotype has a handful of counts. V gene TRBV3-1 combines with J gene TRBJ2-7; 9 bases align to TRBD2. CDR3 size: 19 residues. Germline CDR1 LGHDT, CDR2 YNNKEL (reference sequence). V gave up 0 bases and J gave up 2 bases; unmatched junction bases: 14. CDR3 nucleotides: TGTGCCAGCAGCCAAGATGGGTACTCAAGCGGGGGGCATCCCTACGAGCAGTACTTC. It translates to CASSQDGYSSGGHPYEQYF.

In regard to this clonotype: With a much larger clone just one base away, this may be a read error. The rearrangement joins TRBV10-3 to TRBJ2-7; D is uncertain. This CDR3 spans 14 amino acids. The V end was cut by 2 bases, the J end by 2 bases, with 10 bases between. Germline V gives CDR1 ENHRY, CDR2 SYGVKD. This CDR3 reads CAISEDDGPYEQYF. DNA for the CDR3: TGTGCCATCAGTGAGGACGACGGTCCCTACGAGCAGTACTTC.

This clonotype was counted many times. This sequence joins TRBV29-1 and TRBJ1-2, with 7 bases identical to TRBD1. Trimming cost V 3 bases and J 7 bases; bases outside gene matches: 8. The CDR3 has 13 amino acids. Germline CDR1 SQVTM, CDR2 ANQGSEA. This CDR3 reads CSVEGTGVAGYTF. The CDR3 DNA reads TGCAGCGTTGAGGGCACAGGGGTGGCTGGCTACACCTTC.

This clonotype was counted many times. The gene calls are TRBV6-1 and TRBJ2-3, with D perhaps given as TRBD1 or TRBD2 (6 bases each). V gave up 5 bases and J gave up 5 bases, with 20 bases separating them. This CDR3 region has 16 residues. Germline V CDR1 and CDR2: MNHNS, SASEGT. The CDR3 protein is CASSYRAVGGVDTQYF. The DNA of the CDR3 is TGTGCCAGCAGTTACAGGGCGGTCGGGGGCGTAGATACGCAGTATTTT.

The chain links TRBV27 to TRBJ2-7; possible D gene TRBD1, 6 bases. From germline, CDR1 is MNHEY and CDR2 SMNVEV (reference sequence). V lost 5 bases and J lost 6, with 11 bases in between. The CDR3 covers 12 residues. CDR3 sequence (DNA): TGTGCCAGCAGTAACAACAGGGTCGAGCAGTACTTC. Its translation is CASSNNRVEQYF.

There are many counts of this clonotype. V usage is TRBV11-2 and J usage is TRBJ2-1, with TRBD2 matching 7 bases. The CDR3 loop spans 17 amino acids. The V segment lost 1 base and the J segment 2 bases; nucleotides outside the gene matches: 8. Looked up from germline, CDR1 is SGHAT and CDR2 is FQNNGV. The CDR3 sequence is CASSLAPGTKPYNEQFF. The CDR3 DNA reads as TGTGCCAGCAGCTTAGCCCCCGGGACTAAACCCTACAATGAGCAGTTCTTC.

The chain joins TRBV4-1 to TRBJ2-1; TRBD1 aligns across 8 bases. This CDR3 contains 16 residues. Trimming at V came to 3 bases and at J to 5 bases, leaving 9 bases not matched to a gene. The V gene's germline CDR1 is MGHRA and CDR2 YSYEKL. CDR3 in DNA: TGCGCCAGCAGCCAGGTCCCGGGACAGGTGAACAATGAGCAGTTCTTC. Its protein product is CASSQVPGQVNNEQFF.

The rearrangement links TRBV5-1 to TRBJ2-6, with a weak D call TRBD2 (7 bases). This CDR3 has 18 amino acids. Looked up from germline, CDR1 is SGHRS and CDR2 is YFSETQ. Trimming stripped 1 base from V and 0 bases from J, with 14 bases between. CDR3 residues: CASSLTGGSLSGANVLTF. The CDR3 region has the DNA TGCGCCAGCAGCTTGACGGGGGGCTCTCTCTCTGGGGCCAACGTCCTGACTTTC.

The chain employs TRBV24-1 and TRBJ2-6, with a possible D match to TRBD2 (6 bases). CDR1 is KGHDR, CDR2 SFDVKD, per germline. CDR3 length equals 15 residues. Deletions cut 5 bases from V and 2 bases from J, with 9 bases between. CDR3 residues: CATSGRAAGANVLTF. The CDR3 DNA follows: TGTGCCACCAGTGGGAGGGCAGCTGGGGCCAACGTCCTGACTTTC.

This clonotype was seen ten or more times. Here the CDR3 reads CASSYYLYTEAFF. The CDR3 DNA sequence: TGTGCCAGCAGCTATTACCTCTACACTGAAGCTTTCTTT. The rearrangement uses TRBV7-9 and TRBJ1-1; unclear D gene. CDR3 length equals 13 residues. Germline assignment: CDR1 SEHNR and CDR2 FQNEAQ (reference sequence). Trimming took off 4 bases at V and 3 bases at J, with 9 bases between the two ends.

This clonotype was recorded at least ten times. V gene TRBV20-1 combines with J gene TRBJ1-2, with TRBD1 identical over 12 bases. Germline V gene data show CDR1 as DFQATT and CDR2 as SNEGSKA (reference sequence). The CDR3 covers 14 residues. J gave up 7 bases and V 3 bases, and 6 bases lay outside the gene matches. The CDR3 DNA follows: TGCAGTGCTAGGGGACAGGGGGCCATAACTGGCTACACCTTC. Its translation is CSARGQGAITGYTF.

The chain uses TRBV20-1 and TRBJ2-2, with 7 nucleotides matching TRBD1. The CDR3 consists of 12 residues. The V and J ends lost 6 bases and 5 bases, in that order; junction bases with no gene match: 3. Germline values: CDR1 DFQATT, CDR2 SNEGSKA (reference sequence). The CDR3: CSARQGTGELFF. The CDR3 DNA follows: TGCAGTGCCAGACAGGGAACCGGGGAGCTGTTTTTT.

This clonotype was recorded at least ten times. This chain joins TRBV6-2 or TRBV6-3 and TRBJ1-1; unclear D gene. The germline gives CDR1 MNHEY, CDR2 SVGEGT. Trimming took off 9 bases at V and 1 base at J, with 21 bases between the two ends. This CDR3 is 16 amino acids long. Written as DNA, the CDR3 is TGTGCCAGTCATCGGGCTGCAACCTATTCGAACACTGAAGCTTTCTTT. Translation: CASHRAATYSNTEAFF.

This clonotype was seen many times. V gene TRBV7-2 combines with J gene TRBJ2-7; 7 bases fit TRBD1. Germline V gene data show CDR1 as SGHTA and CDR2 as FQGNSA. The V and J ends lost 5 bases and 4 bases, in that order; junction bases with no gene match: 8. This CDR3 is 14 amino acids long. The CDR3 DNA is TGTGCCAGCAGCCCCCTGGGACAGATTTACGAGCAGTACTTC. The encoded protein is CASSPLGQIYEQYF.

Only a few counts were recorded for this clonotype. This chain joins TRBV7-9 and TRBJ1-3, with D hard to call. V gave up 0 bases and J gave up 6 bases, with 12 bases separating them. This CDR3 is built from 15 residues. Germline V gene lookup returns CDR1 SEHNR and CDR2 FQNEAQ (reference sequence). CDR3 coding DNA: TGTGCCAGCAGCTTAGCGTGGGCCCAGGAAAACACCATATATTTT. Encoded protein: CASSLAWAQENTIYF. Full variable domain (outside the CDR3, taken from reference TRBV7-9 and TRBJ1-3): DTGVSQNPRHKITKRGQNVTFRCDPISEHNRLYWYRQTLGQGPEFLTYFQNEAQLEKSRLLSDRFSAERPKGSFSTLEIQRTEQGDSAMYLCASSLAWAQENTIYFGEGSWLTVV.

This clonotype was seen repeatedly, ten times or more. This rearrangement joins TRBV5-1 to TRBJ2-7; D assignment may be TRBD1 or TRBD2 (5 bases each). The CDR3 contains 15 residues. V lost 2 bases, J lost 2 bases, and 14 bases lay in between. The germline CDR1 and CDR2 sequences are SGHRS and YFSETQ. CDR3 sequence reads: CASSFGERGPYEQYF. The CDR3 DNA is TGCGCCAGCAGCTTCGGGGAAAGGGGCCCCTACGAGCAGTACTTC.

This clonotype occurred many times. This sequence joins TRBV20-1 and TRBJ2-7, with D maybe TRBD2 (6 bases). CDR3 size: 16 residues. The V and J ends lost 1 base and 0 bases respectively, with 16 bases between them. Germline loops: CDR1 DFQATT, CDR2 SNEGSKA (reference sequence). As DNA, the CDR3 is TGCAGTGCTAGAGGTCTCGGCGGGGCCGACTCCTACGAGCAGTACTTC. Its protein is CSARGLGGADSYEQYF.